These 4 T cell receptor beta chains share one sample of origin, sequenced in a study of blood T cell repertoires in COVID-19. Assay used: immunoSEQ multiplex PCR; TCRdb lists only in-frame clones, some missing. The table lists about 170,000 clones, approximately 91% of them singletons, with approximately 4.6% in the top ten. Specimen: peripheral blood. These receptors all stem from a young man with COVID-19, enrolled during active disease.

V and J are TRBV27 and TRBJ1-6; D is undetermined. CDR1 and CDR2 from the germline V gene are MNHEY and SMNVEV (reference sequence). The V end lost 1 base, the J end lost 0 bases, and 4 bases lay between the germline ends. The CDR3 length is 15 residues. CDR3 sequence reads: CASSLYGSYNSPLHF. In DNA form, the CDR3 reads TGTGCCAGCAGTTTATACGGCTCCTATAATTCACCCCTCCACTTT.

This chain joins TRBV7-6 and TRBJ2-2; TRBD2 aligns across 10 bases. Germline lookup yields CDR1 SGHVS and CDR2 FNYEAQ. The length of the CDR3 is 15 residues. V was clipped by 3 bases and J by 5 bases; unmatched bases: 3. Here the CDR3 DNA reads TGTGCCAGCAGCTTGCCTAGCGGGAGTACCGGGGAGCTGTTTTTT. Translated: CASSLPSGSTGELFF.

The V and J genes are TRBV6-2 or TRBV6-3 and TRBJ2-1, with 14 bases that match TRBD2. The CDR3 spans 17 residues. J lost 7 bases, V lost 4 bases, and 9 bases had no gene match. Germline CDR1 is MNHEY and CDR2 is SVGEGT. DNA of the CDR3: TGTGCCAGCAGTTCCCCTCGACTAGCGGGAGGGCCTAATGAGCAGTTCTTC. Its protein product is CASSSPRLAGGPNEQFF.

The chain joins TRBV29-1 to TRBJ2-7; D may be TRBD1 (6 bases). Trimming took off 5 bases at V and 2 bases at J, with 13 bases between the two ends. CDR1 and CDR2 (germline): SQVTM, ANQGSEA. The CDR3 loop spans 13 amino acids. CDR3 bases: TGCAGCGTTACCACAGGGCTCACCTACGAGCAGTACTTC. Translation: CSVTTGLTYEQYF.